This paragraph covers one T cell receptor (beta chain) sequence. Its antigen is not known. Trimming pared 3 bases from V and 1 base from J, leaving 18 bases between. CDR1 LNHNV and CDR2 YYDKDF come from the germline V gene (reference sequence). This CDR3 comprises 17 residues. The data were obtained in a study of identical twins. Findings of the study overall: Modelling approaches yielded underestimates of out-of-frame TCR alpha sharing between monozygotic twins.

Through template switching, a universal primer site was introduced, and the cDNA contained unique molecular identifiers. In TCRdb, the 5' RACE reads were re-called with MiXCR into one record per CDR3 protein. This sample has 420,000 or so distinct CDR3 sequences, with approximately 17% found just once. The source is a man aged 50 or older in good health. Sequencing was performed on naive T cells sorted from blood. The V call is TRBV15, the J call TRBJ1-1; D uncertain. The DNA of the CDR3 is TGTGCCACCAGCAGGGAATACTCCCCACTTCCGAACACTGAAGCTTTCTTT. This gives the protein CATSREYSPLPNTEAFF.